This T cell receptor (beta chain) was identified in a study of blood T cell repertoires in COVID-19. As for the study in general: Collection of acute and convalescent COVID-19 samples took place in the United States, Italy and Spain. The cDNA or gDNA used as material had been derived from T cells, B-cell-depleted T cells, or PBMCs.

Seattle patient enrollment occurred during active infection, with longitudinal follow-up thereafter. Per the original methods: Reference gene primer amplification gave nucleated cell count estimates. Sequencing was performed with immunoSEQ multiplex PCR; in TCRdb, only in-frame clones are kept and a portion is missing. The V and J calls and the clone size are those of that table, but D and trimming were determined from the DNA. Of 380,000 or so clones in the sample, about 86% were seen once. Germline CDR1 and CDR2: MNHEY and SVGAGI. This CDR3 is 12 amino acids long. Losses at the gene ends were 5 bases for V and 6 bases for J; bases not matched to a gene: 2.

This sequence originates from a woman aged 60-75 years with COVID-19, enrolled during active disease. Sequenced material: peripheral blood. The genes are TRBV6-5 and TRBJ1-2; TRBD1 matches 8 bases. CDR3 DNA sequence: TGTGCCAGCAGTCACAGGGGGAATGGCTACACCTTC. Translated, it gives CASSHRGNGYTF.